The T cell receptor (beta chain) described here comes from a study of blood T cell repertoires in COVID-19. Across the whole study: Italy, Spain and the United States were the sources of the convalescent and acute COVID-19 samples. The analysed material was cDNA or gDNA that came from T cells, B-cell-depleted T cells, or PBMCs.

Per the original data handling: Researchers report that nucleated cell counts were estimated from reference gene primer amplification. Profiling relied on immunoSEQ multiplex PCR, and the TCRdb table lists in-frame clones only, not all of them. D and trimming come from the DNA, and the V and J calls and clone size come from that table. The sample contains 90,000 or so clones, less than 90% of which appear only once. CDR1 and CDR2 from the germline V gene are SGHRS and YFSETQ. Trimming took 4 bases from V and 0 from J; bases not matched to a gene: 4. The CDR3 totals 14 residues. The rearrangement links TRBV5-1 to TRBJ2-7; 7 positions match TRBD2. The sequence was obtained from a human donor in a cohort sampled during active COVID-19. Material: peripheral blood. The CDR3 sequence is CASSPTSISYEQYF. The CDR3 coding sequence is TGCGCCAGCAGCCCGACTAGCATCTCCTACGAGCAGTACTTC.